The clone carrying this TCR beta chain was counted at least ten times. This record belongs to a study of shared clonotypes between healthy human individuals. Unsorted PBMC replicate PCRs drew on around 300 ng DNA, representing 25,000 to 30,000 T cell genomes. Source study methods: Filtering of immunoSEQ junctional sequences could not match full-length read filtering. Assay: immunoSEQ multiplex PCR; the TCRdb copy retains only in-frame clones and omits some. The D gene and trimming were derived from the DNA, and the V and J assignments and clone size from that table. The table has 500,000 to 650,000 clones, around 76% seen once. The CDR3 totals 13 residues. CDR1 is ENHRY, CDR2 SYGVKD, per germline. The ends were cut back, 8 bases at V and 2 bases at J, with 11 bases in the middle. All participating donors were Caucasian adults from Nashville, Tennessee. Genomic DNA from unsorted samples was obtained from about 88 million PBMCs (per sample).

This sequence was found in a woman in her 40s in good health. Some clones in this sample may be carry-over from other donors' samples. V is TRBV10-3 and J is TRBJ2-3, with D uncertain. The sample was PBMCs. CDR3 in amino acids: CAIAAESTDTQYF. The CDR3 DNA is TGTGCCATCGCTGCGGAATCCACAGATACGCAGTATTTT.